The rows below give T cell receptor beta chains drawn from one sample of a study of blood T cell repertoires in COVID-19. The repertoire was sequenced with immunoSEQ multiplex PCR; TCRdb's copy has only in-frame clones and lacks some. The repertoire holds about 66,000 clones, with about 82% as singletons. Source material: peripheral blood. The receptors shown here come from a man aged 45-60 years with active COVID-19. The CDR3 runs from the conserved cysteine through the conserved F or W. The order of the fields is V gene, D gene, J gene, CDR3 protein. D genes are given only for firm matches.

TRBV24-1	NA	TRBJ2-1	CATGPSLYNEQFF
TRBV29-1	TRBD1	TRBJ1-2	CSVGGQGNYGYTF
TRBV7-7	NA	TRBJ2-5	CASSLDGRGQETQYF
TRBV10-2	NA	TRBJ2-5	CASSEKLGLQETQYF
TRBV21-1	NA	TRBJ1-2	CASNYRDRGDYGYTF
TRBV3-1/TRBV3-2	NA	TRBJ2-7	CASSQRWGEHEQYF
TRBV21-1	NA	TRBJ2-2	CASSKYRDRKPLELFF
TRBV5-4	TRBD2	TRBJ2-6	CASSVGLAGGGANVLTF
TRBV19	NA	TRBJ2-2	CAGTFGGELFF
TRBV3-1/TRBV3-2	TRBD2	TRBJ2-5	CASSQYSRREGKETQYF
TRBV7-9	NA	TRBJ2-5	CASSLALASSQETQYF
TRBV19	NA	TRBJ1-5	CASSMSRSNQPQHF
TRBV3-1/TRBV3-2	NA	TRBJ2-7	CASSQVYSGQGSEQYF
TRBV21-1	NA	TRBJ2-2	CASTAGGGTGELFF
TRBV6-1	TRBD2	TRBJ2-7	CASSEVRGAYEQYF
TRBV3-1/TRBV3-2	TRBD1	TRBJ1-5	CASSQGRTGSSNQPQHF
TRBV5-1	NA	TRBJ2-3	CASSLAAGLGGTQYF
TRBV3-1/TRBV3-2	NA	TRBJ1-6	CASSPSMRSSYNSPLHF
TRBV18	NA	TRBJ1-1	CASSPSGRGVSGNTEAFF
TRBV27	NA	TRBJ1-2	CASSLSGGRYYGYTF
TRBV10-2	NA	TRBJ1-2	CASRGPVSGYGYTF
TRBV5-6	NA	TRBJ1-3	CASSKIQSSGNTIYF
TRBV3-1/TRBV3-2	NA	TRBJ2-2	CASSLLTRTGELFF
TRBV5-6	NA	TRBJ2-7	CASSQERRGISSYEQYF
TRBV15	NA	TRBJ1-1	CATSSQGFRGLEAFF
TRBV10-1	NA	TRBJ2-7	CASSSGTRPHEQYF
TRBV9	TRBD2	TRBJ2-3	CASSPGTSGGHGTDTQYF
TRBV6-6	TRBD1	TRBJ1-2	CASSYSTGNGYTF
TRBV11-2	TRBD1	TRBJ2-1	CASSLVRGSSRGKYNEQFF
TRBV7-9	TRBD1	TRBJ1-2	CASSLVTGSGYTF
TRBV2	NA	TRBJ1-6	CASSAGTPSPLHF
TRBV5-1	TRBD1	TRBJ2-5	CASSFGQGGETQYF
TRBV3-1/TRBV3-2	NA	TRBJ1-3	CASSPRGRTGNTIYF
TRBV4-2	TRBD2	TRBJ2-5	CASSQDLSGVYQETQYF
TRBV14	TRBD1	TRBJ2-2	CASSQWTGVNTGELFF
TRBV5-4	TRBD1	TRBJ2-1	CASSLQGSDEQFF
TRBV24-1	TRBD2	TRBJ2-3	CATNEISGASTDTQYF
TRBV6-6	TRBD1	TRBJ1-2	CASKQTGLDYGYTF
TRBV2	NA	TRBJ2-1	CASSRLTGTTGYNEQFF